Below are 31 T cell receptor beta chains sequenced from a single sample in a study of T cell changes during pregnancy in multiple sclerosis. TCRdb keeps only in-frame clones here, not all; method: immunoSEQ multiplex PCR. The sample contains roughly 93,000 clones, approximately 90% of which appear only once. The material was peripheral blood, obtained before pregnancy. These receptors originate from a female donor with multiple sclerosis, enrolled in a pregnancy study.

The rearrangement uses TRBV29-1 and TRBJ2-7; TRBD1 matches at 7 bases. J gave up 4 bases and V 5 bases, and 2 bases lay outside the gene matches. The CDR3 loop spans 11 amino acids. Germline loops: CDR1 SQVTM, CDR2 ANQGSEA. CDR3 amino acids: CSVNRGYEQYF. CDR3 sequence (DNA): TGCAGCGTTAACAGGGGTTACGAGCAGTACTTC.

This chain links TRBV5-1 with TRBJ2-2; no reliable D call. In germline, CDR1 is SGHRS, CDR2 YFSETQ. V was clipped by 0 bases and J by 7 bases, with 7 bases between them. The CDR3 runs to 13 residues. The CDR3 reads CASSLEPGGELFF. CDR3 nucleotides: TGCGCCAGCAGCTTGGAGCCAGGCGGGGAGCTGTTTTTT.

The V and J genes are TRBV28 and TRBJ2-5; tentative D call: TRBD1 (6 bases). The germline gives CDR1 MDHEN, CDR2 SYDVKM. This CDR3 is built from 14 residues. V was trimmed by 5 bases and J by 1 base, leaving 11 bases between them. In DNA, the CDR3 is TGTGCCAGCAGTACTGGACAGTTCCAAGAGACCCAGTACTTC. Its protein product is CASSTGQFQETQYF.

The gene calls are TRBV19 and TRBJ2-3, with 12 bases identical to TRBD2. Trimming removed 5 bases from V and 11 bases from J; junction bases left unmatched: 11. CDR3 length: 15 amino acids. Germline CDR1 is LNHDA and CDR2 is SQIVND (reference sequence). The DNA of the CDR3 is TGTGCCAGTAGTCCCCGACTAGCGGGGGCCATGGGGCAGTATTTT. Translation: CASSPRLAGAMGQYF.

The genes are TRBV11-2 and TRBJ2-7; D possibly corresponds to TRBD1 (6 bases). This CDR3 contains 18 residues. V lost 2 bases and J lost 1, with 21 bases in between. Germline V gives CDR1 SGHAT, CDR2 FQNNGV. This chain's CDR3 is CASSLRVLGGQRSYEQYF. The CDR3 DNA reads TGTGCCAGCAGCTTAAGGGTACTTGGGGGCCAGAGATCCTACGAGCAGTACTTC.

The V gene is TRBV28, the J gene TRBJ2-7; the match to TRBD2 covers 12 bases. V gave up 2 bases and J gave up 6 bases; unmatched junction bases: 5. Germline loops: CDR1 MDHEN, CDR2 SYDVKM. CDR3 length: 15 residues. The CDR3 here is CASSLVGLAGFEQYF. The CDR3 coding sequence is TGTGCCAGCAGTTTAGTTGGACTAGCGGGATTCGAGCAGTACTTC.

This chain's CDR3 is CASSLSGRAAKNIQYF. The CDR3 nucleotides are TGCGCCAGCAGCCTTAGCGGGAGGGCCGCCAAAAACATTCAGTACTTC. The V gene is TRBV5-1, the J gene TRBJ2-4; 11 nucleotides agree with TRBD2. Trimming took 4 bases from V and 1 from J; bases not matched to a gene: 4. CDR1 is SGHRS, CDR2 YFSETQ, per germline. The CDR3 consists of 16 residues.

Only one count was recorded for this clone. This sequence joins TRBV19 and TRBJ1-2; D gene ambiguous. Trimming took 6 bases from V and 2 from J, leaving 13 bases between them. CDR3 length equals 14 residues. Germline-derived CDR1 and CDR2 are LNHDA and SQIVND (reference sequence). This CDR3 reads CASRTKTLNYGYTF. The CDR3 nucleotides are TGTGCCAGTAGAACCAAGACATTAAACTATGGCTACACCTTC.

This chain joins TRBV7-9 and TRBJ2-1; a possible D gene is TRBD1 (5 bases). Between the trimmed V and J ends, which lost 3 bases and 3 bases, there was a span of 15 bases. The CDR3 spans 16 residues. Germline V gene lookup returns CDR1 SEHNR and CDR2 FQNEAQ (reference sequence). The CDR3 is CASSLREQGHYNEQFF. The DNA of the CDR3 is TGTGCCAGCAGCTTGCGAGAGCAGGGCCACTACAATGAGCAGTTCTTC.

V is TRBV5-4 and J is TRBJ1-2, with unresolved D. Germline V gene data show CDR1 as SGHNT and CDR2 as YYREEE (reference sequence). The CDR3 sequence is 11 residues long. Trimming took off 4 bases at V and 3 bases at J, with 4 bases between the two ends. CDR3 nucleotides: TGTGCCAGCAGCACAGACTATGGCTACACCTTC. Translated: CASSTDYGYTF.

This clone was picked up one time. This chain links TRBV21-1 with TRBJ1-5. TRBV21-1 constitutes a pseudogene. This CDR3 contains 16 residues. The CDR3 spells CASSEVWVFGNQPQHF. The CDR3 coding sequence is TGTGCCAGCAGCGAGGTTTGGGTTTTTGGCAATCAGCCCCAGCATTTT.

This chain uses TRBV19 with TRBJ1-1; a possible D gene is TRBD1 (6 bases). Trimming took off 4 bases at V and 5 bases at J, with 14 bases between the two ends. Germline lookup yields CDR1 LNHDA and CDR2 SQIVND (reference sequence). This CDR3 has 14 residues. CDR3 residues: CASSTSGDLTEAFF. The CDR3 nucleotides read TGTGCCAGTAGTACCTCAGGGGATTTGACTGAAGCTTTCTTT.

The V call is TRBV11-2, the J call TRBJ1-4, with 7 bases fitting TRBD1. Germline trimming cut 3 bases from V and 5 bases from J; bases unmatched to any gene: 3. This CDR3 is built from 14 residues. Germline CDR1 reads SGHAT; CDR2 reads FQNNGV. CDR3 sequence: CASSLGQPNEKLFF. DNA for the CDR3: TGTGCCAGCAGCTTGGGACAGCCGAATGAAAAACTGTTTTTT.

The chain uses TRBV28 and TRBJ1-1; D unresolved. Trimming removed 5 bases at V and 4 bases at J, with 17 bases between. Germline V gene sequence: CDR1 MDHEN, CDR2 SYDVKM. The CDR3 spans 15 residues. The CDR3 loop reads CASSIRPRLGTEAFF. CDR3 sequence (DNA): TGTGCCAGCAGTATCCGCCCTAGATTGGGCACTGAAGCTTTCTTT.

The chain links TRBV7-2 to TRBJ2-5; possibly TRBD2 for D (6 bases). Trimming removed 0 bases at V and 4 bases at J, with 15 bases between. Germline V lookup: CDR1 SGHTA, CDR2 FQGNSA. The CDR3 is made up of 16 amino acids. CDR3 protein: CASSLAGTSMGETQYF. The CDR3 DNA reads TGTGCCAGCAGCTTAGCGGGGACTTCCATGGGAGAGACCCAGTACTTC.

This chain links TRBV7-9 with TRBJ2-7; 9 positions match TRBD2. V gave up 4 bases and J gave up 3 bases; unmatched junction bases: 7. CDR1 and CDR2 from the germline V gene are SEHNR and FQNEAQ (reference sequence). The length of the CDR3 is 15 residues. The CDR3 here is CASSSRQRGDYEQYF. CDR3 nucleotide sequence: TGTGCCAGCAGCTCCCGTCAGCGGGGGGACTACGAGCAGTACTTC.

V usage is TRBV29-1 and J usage is TRBJ2-3; 11 nucleotides line up with TRBD2. Germline lookup yields CDR1 SQVTM and CDR2 ANQGSEA. V lost 6 bases and J lost 3; bases outside the gene matches: 5. CDR3 size: 14 residues. In nucleotides, the CDR3 is TGCAGCGTCCAAACTAGCGGGAGAACAGATACGCAGTATTTT. Translation: CSVQTSGRTDTQYF.

This chain uses TRBV4-1 with TRBJ2-7; 8 nucleotides line up with TRBD1. J gave up 1 base and V 0 bases, and 2 bases lay outside the gene matches. The CDR3 sequence is 15 residues long. Germline V gene lookup returns CDR1 MGHRA and CDR2 YSYEKL. The CDR3 spells CASSQEYRGSYEQYF. For the CDR3, the DNA is TGCGCCAGCAGCCAAGAATACAGGGGGTCCTACGAGCAGTACTTC.

V is TRBV5-1 and J is TRBJ2-1, with TRBD2 matching over 8 bases. J gave up 3 bases and V 4 bases, and 6 bases lay outside the gene matches. This CDR3 has 15 amino acids. Germline values: CDR1 SGHRS, CDR2 YFSETQ. CDR3 residues: CASSPRGTSYNEQFF. The CDR3 DNA sequence: TGCGCCAGCAGCCCCCGGGGGACTAGCTACAATGAGCAGTTCTTC.

This rearrangement joins TRBV2 to TRBJ2-5, with 9 bases that match TRBD1. Germline V lookup: CDR1 SNHLY, CDR2 FYNNEI. The CDR3 is 15 residues long. Losses at the gene ends were 6 bases for V and 5 bases for J; bases not matched to a gene: 10. The CDR3 nucleotides are TGTGCCAGCAGGGCTACAGGGGGCGAGATGGAGACCCAGTACTTC. Protein product: CASRATGGEMETQYF.

J is TRBJ2-6 and V is TRBV7-3, with no clear D. Trimming removed 5 bases at V and 0 bases at J, with 8 bases between. The germline V gene has CDR1 SGHTA and CDR2 FQGTGA. The CDR3 runs 15 residues. CDR3 in DNA: TGTGCCAGCAGCCGCCAGGCCTCTGGGGCCAACGTCCTGACTTTC. Translated, it gives CASSRQASGANVLTF.

This chain joins TRBV6-4 and TRBJ2-1, with TRBD2 identical over 11 bases. Germline-derived CDR1 and CDR2 are MRHNA and SNTAGT. The junction had 18 bases not matched to a gene; V was cut back by 4 bases and J by 10 bases. The CDR3 is made up of 18 amino acids. DNA for the CDR3: TGTGCCAGCAGTGTGGTTTGGGCTAGCGGGGGGACTACAAGAGAGCAGTTCTTC. Protein sequence: CASSVVWASGGTTREQFF.

This sequence joins TRBV9 and TRBJ2-5; D unclear. Trimming cost V 2 bases and J 5 bases, with 10 bases left between them. In germline, CDR1 is SGDLS, CDR2 YYNGEE. CDR3 length: 13 amino acids. CDR3 coding DNA: TGTGCCAGCAGCGTTGGTGCGAAGGAGACCCAGTACTTC. It encodes CASSVGAKETQYF.

This clone has a handful of counts. The DNA of the CDR3 is TGTGCCAGCAGCCAAGATTCGGGACAGGGTCCCTACGAGCAGTACTTC. This sequence encodes CASSQDSGQGPYEQYF. The chain has TRBV4-2 and TRBJ2-7; 9 nucleotides align to TRBD1. CDR3 size: 16 residues. V lost 0 bases to trimming and J lost 2 bases; unmatched junction nucleotides: 5. CDR1 is LGHNA, CDR2 YNFKEQ, per germline.

The DNA of the CDR3 is TGTGCCAGTAGTATAAGAAGCCCTGGGGCCAACGTCCTGACTTTC. It codes for CASSIRSPGANVLTF. The J gene is TRBJ2-6, the V gene TRBV19; the D is unclear. The CDR3 is 15 amino acids. The V and J ends lost 2 bases and 2 bases respectively, with 7 bases between them. Germline loops: CDR1 LNHDA, CDR2 SQIVND (reference sequence).

This clone was counted only a few times. V and J are TRBV19 and TRBJ2-7; 8 bases line up with TRBD2. The CDR3 has 14 residues. CDR1 and CDR2 (germline): LNHDA, SQIVND (reference sequence). V was pared by 6 bases and J by 2 bases, with 6 bases of the junction left unmatched. The CDR3 bases are TGTGCCAGTAGCGGCCGGGGGGGCACCTACGAGCAGTACTTC. Translating it yields CASSGRGGTYEQYF.

The chain combines TRBV29-1 with TRBJ1-2, with TRBD1 as a possible D gene (6 bases). The CDR3 length is 13 residues. V was shortened by 6 bases and J by 2 bases, with 13 bases between the two germline ends. Germline V lookup: CDR1 SQVTM, CDR2 ANQGSEA. The CDR3 nucleotides are TGCAGCGTCCCCGACAGGAGGAACTATGGCTACACCTTC. This encodes CSVPDRRNYGYTF.

The rearrangement links TRBV7-8 to TRBJ1-3, with D possibly TRBD1 on 6 matching bases. The germline V and J ends were trimmed by 4 bases and 3 bases, with 10 bases remaining between them. The CDR3 length is 14 residues. From germline, CDR1 is SGHVS and CDR2 FQNEAQ. The CDR3 spells CASSSWTVGNTIYF. CDR3 DNA: TGTGCCAGCAGCTCATGGACAGTTGGAAACACCATATATTTT.

The CDR3: CASRDTLSGNTIYF. Here the CDR3 DNA reads TGTGCCAGCCGGGACACCCTCTCTGGAAACACCATATATTTT. The V and J genes are TRBV2 and TRBJ1-3; D possibly corresponds to TRBD1 (6 bases). Germline CDR1 reads SNHLY; CDR2 reads FYNNEI. The germline V and J ends were trimmed by 8 bases and 0 bases, with 11 bases remaining between them. CDR3 length: 14 amino acids.

This clone was picked up a small number of times. One end of the junction is discordant with germline, which a read error may explain. V gene TRBV7-3 combines with J gene TRBJ1-2, with TRBD1 identical over 8 bases. This CDR3 has 15 residues. Germline lookup yields CDR1 SGHTA and CDR2 FQGTGA. DNA of the CDR3: TGTGCCAGCAGCTTAACGTCGGGGCAGGGGGCCACAAAGGTGTTC. This sequence encodes CASSLTSGQGATKVF.

J is TRBJ1-5 and V is TRBV4-1; D is undetermined. Trimming removed 3 bases from V and 7 bases from J, with 10 bases in between. Germline CDR1 and CDR2: MGHRA and YSYEKL. The CDR3 totals 13 residues. Here the CDR3 DNA reads TGCGCCAGCAGCCACCCTGGAGGCCAGCCCCAGCATTTT. Translation gives CASSHPGGQPQHF.